Listed here are 19 T cell receptor beta chains from one sample, sequenced in a study of T cells after yellow fever vaccination. TCRdb re-called the 5' RACE reads through MiXCR, storing one row per CDR3 protein. The sample includes under 550,000 distinct CDR3 sequences, 20% to 25% of them seen just once. The input for sequencing was PBMCs, taken approximately 22 days after the first yellow fever vaccination. These receptors were collected from a man younger than 35 who received the YFV17D yellow fever vaccine.

The chain combines TRBV7-9 with TRBJ2-1; D perhaps matches TRBD2 (5 bases). CDR3 length equals 12 residues. From germline, CDR1 is SEHNR and CDR2 FQNEAQ (reference sequence). V lost 5 bases and J 7 bases, leaving 9 bases between the germline ends. The CDR3 nucleotides are TGTGCCAGCAGCGTGGACTGGAATGAGCAGTTCTTC. It specifies CASSVDWNEQFF.

This clonotype occurred a few times. The rearrangement links TRBV12-3 or TRBV12-4 to TRBJ1-5; D is perhaps TRBD1 (6 bases). Trimming took off 3 bases at V and 6 bases at J, with 15 bases between the two ends. The CDR3 has 15 residues. The DNA of the CDR3 is TGTGCCAGCAGTTTTGGGGGGGCGAGTTCTCAGCCCCAGCATTTT. It codes for CASSFGGASSQPQHF.

The chain carries TRBV18 and TRBJ2-2, with D maybe TRBD1 (5 bases). Germline V gene sequence: CDR1 KGHSH, CDR2 LQKENI. The CDR3 runs 18 residues. Deletions cut 2 bases from V and 1 base from J, with 17 bases between. The CDR3 region is CASSPVGVTIENTGELFF. The CDR3 bases are TGTGCCAGCTCACCAGTAGGGGTGACGATAGAGAACACCGGGGAGCTGTTTTTT.

The chain links TRBV12-3 or TRBV12-4 to TRBJ2-5; 7 positions match TRBD1. J gave up 2 bases and V 6 bases, and 9 bases lay outside the gene matches. The CDR3 length is 15 residues. The CDR3 spells CASRRGLGGQETQYF. Here the CDR3 DNA reads TGTGCCAGCAGGAGGGGGCTTGGAGGACAAGAGACCCAGTACTTC.

This clonotype was counted a few times. The chain joins TRBV27 to TRBJ1-1; D uncertain. The CDR3 covers 12 residues. Germline V gene lookup returns CDR1 MNHEY and CDR2 SMNVEV (reference sequence). With 5 bases removed from V and 4 bases from J, the gap between germline ends came to 8 bases. CDR3: CASSAPGTEAFF. The CDR3 coding sequence is TGTGCCAGCAGTGCACCCGGCACTGAAGCTTTCTTT.

V gene TRBV6-2 or TRBV6-3 combines with J gene TRBJ2-3, with 10 bases fitting TRBD2. Germline loops: CDR1 MNHEY, CDR2 SVGEGT. This CDR3 is built from 15 residues. The V segment lost 6 bases and the J segment 1 base; nucleotides outside the gene matches: 4. CDR3 loop: CASSQGTSGTDTQYF. The CDR3 DNA sequence: TGTGCCAGCAGCCAGGGGACTAGCGGCACAGATACGCAGTATTTT.

This chain uses TRBV5-1 with TRBJ1-5; D ambiguous. Germline V lookup: CDR1 SGHRS, CDR2 YFSETQ. This CDR3 has 16 residues. The V and J ends lost 0 bases and 0 bases respectively, with 10 bases between them. CDR3 in DNA: TGCGCCAGCAGCTTGGGGCAGGCCGATAGCAATCAGCCCCAGCATTTT. Translation: CASSLGQADSNQPQHF.

This chain connects TRBV18 to TRBJ2-2; D is unclear. Germline V gene lookup returns CDR1 KGHSH and CDR2 LQKENI. Trimming cost V 3 bases and J 8 bases, with 10 bases left between them. The CDR3 is made up of 13 amino acids. CDR3 protein: CASSPPRSGELFF. The CDR3 DNA follows: TGTGCCAGCTCACCCCCCCGGTCGGGGGAGCTGTTTTTT.

This clonotype turned up a few times. V is TRBV29-1 and J is TRBJ2-3; TRBD2 matches 10 bases. Germline lookup yields CDR1 SQVTM and CDR2 ANQGSEA. The V and J ends lost 7 bases and 5 bases, in that order; junction bases with no gene match: 12. This CDR3 has 15 residues. CDR3 DNA sequence: TGCAGCGCCTGGGACAGCGGGGGGGTTGGAGATACGCAGTATTTT. This gives the protein CSAWDSGGVGDTQYF.

The chain uses TRBV5-1 and TRBJ2-7, with 7 bases matching TRBD1. The J segment lost 0 bases and the V segment lost 1 base, leaving 10 bases of the junction unmatched. Germline-derived CDR1 and CDR2 are SGHRS and YFSETQ. The CDR3 loop spans 17 amino acids. The CDR3 region is CASSLNTGDPFSYEQYF. In nucleotides, the CDR3 is TGCGCCAGCAGCTTGAATACAGGGGATCCCTTCTCCTACGAGCAGTACTTC.

The CDR3: CASRPRYRFFQNIQYF. As DNA, the CDR3 is TGTGCCAGCAGACCACGGTACAGGTTCTTCCAAAACATTCAGTACTTC. The chain joins TRBV28 to TRBJ2-4; the D gene is possibly TRBD1 (5 bases). The CDR3 runs 16 residues. Germline CDR1 is MDHEN and CDR2 is SYDVKM. V was clipped by 6 bases and J by 5 bases, with 20 bases between them.

This clonotype was seen only a few times. The rearrangement links TRBV3-1 to TRBJ2-1, with D perhaps being TRBD1 or TRBD2 (5 bases each). Deletions cut 1 base from V and 10 bases from J, with 8 bases between. Germline CDR1 is LGHDT and CDR2 is YNNKEL (reference sequence). The CDR3 runs to 12 residues. CDR3 in DNA: TGTGCCAGCAGCCAAGCCCGGGGCGAGCAGTTCTTC. It yields the protein CASSQARGEQFF.

Only a few counts were recorded for this clonotype. The chain uses TRBV20-1 and TRBJ2-1, with TRBD2 identical over 11 bases. CDR3 size: 15 residues. V was pared by 3 bases and J by 10 bases, with 11 bases of the junction left unmatched. The germline CDR1 and CDR2 sequences are DFQATT and SNEGSKA (reference sequence). Written as DNA, the CDR3 is TGCAGTGCTAGCCTAGCGGGGGGCCGGGTATTAGAGCAGTTCTTC. Translation: CSASLAGGRVLEQFF.

The chain uses TRBV2 and TRBJ1-2, with 7 bases identical to TRBD1. The CDR3 runs 13 residues. The germline gives CDR1 SNHLY, CDR2 FYNNEI. Trimming removed 6 bases from V and 8 bases from J; junction bases left unmatched: 9. The CDR3, as DNA: TGTGCCAGCAGGGACGACAGGGAGGGCGGCTACACCTTC. This codes for CASRDDREGGYTF.

V gene TRBV20-1 combines with J gene TRBJ2-1; 11 positions match TRBD2. This CDR3 has 15 amino acids. Germline CDR1 DFQATT, CDR2 SNEGSKA (reference sequence). The V gene end was trimmed by 3 bases and the J gene end by 1 base; junction bases not matched to a gene: 2. The CDR3 DNA sequence: TGCAGTGCTAGGGCTAGCGGGAGGTCCTACAATGAGCAGTTCTTC. Translated, it gives CSARASGRSYNEQFF.

This clonotype turned up a few times. The chain joins TRBV18 to TRBJ1-1; the match to TRBD1 covers 7 bases. Unmatched junction bases numbered 6, after V lost 0 bases and J lost 8 bases. Per the germline V gene, CDR1 is KGHSH and CDR2 is LQKENI. The CDR3 loop spans 14 amino acids. CDR3 region: CASSPPDSDREAFF. CDR3 coding DNA: TGTGCCAGCTCACCACCCGACTCGGACAGGGAAGCTTTCTTT.

This chain connects TRBV7-6 to TRBJ2-7; D is unclear. The V end lost 1 base, the J end lost 3 bases, and 10 bases lay between the germline ends. Germline assignment: CDR1 SGHVS and CDR2 FNYEAQ. The CDR3 totals 14 residues. CDR3 residues: CASSLEVDLYEQYF. CDR3 coding DNA: TGTGCCAGCAGCTTAGAGGTGGATCTCTACGAGCAGTACTTC. Full variable domain (outside the CDR3, taken from reference TRBV7-6 and TRBJ2-7): GAGVSQSPRYKVTKRGQDVALRCDPISGHVSLYWYRQALGQGPEFLTYFNYEAQQDKSGLPNDRFSAERPEGSISTLTIQRTEQRDSAMYRCASSLEVDLYEQYFGPGTRLTVT.

CDR3 sequence: CASSIDQRRGSYGYTF. The CDR3 bases are TGTGCCAGTAGTATAGATCAGCGCAGGGGATCCTATGGCTACACCTTC. This chain joins TRBV19 and TRBJ1-2; tentative D call: TRBD1 (6 bases). There are 16 residues in the CDR3. Germline V gives CDR1 LNHDA, CDR2 SQIVND (reference sequence). Trimming shortened V by 0 bases and J by 4 bases, and 15 bases separated the two germline ends.

This clonotype was seen a handful of times. This chain connects TRBV28 to TRBJ1-4; 7 bases align to TRBD1. The CDR3 spans 14 residues. CDR1 and CDR2 from the germline V gene are MDHEN and SYDVKM. The J segment lost 2 bases and the V segment lost 5 bases, leaving 2 bases of the junction unmatched. Written as DNA, the CDR3 is TGTGCCAGCAGTCAGGGGGGGACTAATGAAAAACTGTTTTTT. It codes for CASSQGGTNEKLFF.